This T cell receptor (beta chain) was sequenced for a study of T-cell reconstitution after alpha-beta-depleted transplantation in children. Trimming cost V 5 bases and J 1 base; bases outside gene matches: 5. The CDR3 has 14 amino acids. The germline V gene has CDR1 MNHNS and CDR2 SASEGT. Unique molecular identifiers tagged the TCRbeta library. Each CDR3 protein gets one entry after TCRdb re-called the PCR reads with MiXCR. The sample has around 370,000 distinct CDR3 sequences, around 16% seen once. V usage is TRBV6-1 and J usage is TRBJ2-7; 7 bases are a match to TRBD2. The receptor was isolated from a male patient between 2 and 15 years old who had a stem cell transplant for acute lymphoblastic leukemia, so the T cells may come from the graft donor. Sequenced material: PBMCs, mostly from graft donor cells, taken 360 days after TCRalphabeta/CD19-depleted stem cell transplant. The CDR3 here is CASSPSGTSYEQYF. CDR3 nucleotides: TGTGCCAGCAGTCCTAGCGGCACATCCTACGAGCAGTACTTC.